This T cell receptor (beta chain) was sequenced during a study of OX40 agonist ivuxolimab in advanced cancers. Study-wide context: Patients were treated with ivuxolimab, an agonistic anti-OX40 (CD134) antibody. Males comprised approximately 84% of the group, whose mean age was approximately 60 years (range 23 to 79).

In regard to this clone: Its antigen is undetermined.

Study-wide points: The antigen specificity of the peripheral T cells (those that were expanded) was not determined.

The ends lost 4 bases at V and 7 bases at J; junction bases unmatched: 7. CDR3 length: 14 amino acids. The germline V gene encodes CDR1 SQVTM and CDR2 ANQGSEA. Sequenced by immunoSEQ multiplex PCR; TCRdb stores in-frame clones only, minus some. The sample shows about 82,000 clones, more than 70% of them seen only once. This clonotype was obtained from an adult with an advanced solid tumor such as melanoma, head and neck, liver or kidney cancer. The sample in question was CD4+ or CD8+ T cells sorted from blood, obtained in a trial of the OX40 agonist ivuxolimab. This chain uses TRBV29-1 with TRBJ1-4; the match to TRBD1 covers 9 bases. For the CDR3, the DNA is TGCAGCGTTGGAGGCAGGACAGGGGTTGAAAAACTGTTTTTT. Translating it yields CSVGGRTGVEKLFF. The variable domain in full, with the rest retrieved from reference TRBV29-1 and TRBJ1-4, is SAVISQKPSRDICQRGTSLTIQCQVDSQVTMMFWYRQQPGQSLTLIATANQGSEATYESGFVIDKFPISRPNLTFSTLTVSNMSPEDSSIYLCSVGGRTGVEKLFFGSGTQLSVL.